A single sample is the source of the 21 T cell receptor beta chains below, sequenced in a study of regulatory T cells in long-lasting Graves disease. Libraries of TCR beta came from iRepertoire HTBI primers plus Arm-PCR of CDR3 regions. TCRdb itself ran the multiplex PCR reads through MiXCR, one entry per CDR3 protein. The sample contains approximately 400,000 distinct CDR3 sequences, under 15% of which appear only once. Time point described: newly diagnosed GD, antithyroid drugs for less than 3 months. The TCR library was prepared using RNA isolated from PBMCs. In addition, the sample was reused for a study of T cells in Graves' hyperthyroidism and ophthalmopathy.

The sample here was peripheral blood mononuclear cells (PBMCs), taken at new diagnosis, from a patient treated with antithyroid drugs. All receptors come from a woman in her twenties or thirties with Graves disease.

This clonotype was seen repeatedly, ten times or more. V usage is TRBV12-3 or TRBV12-4 and J usage is TRBJ1-3, with a weak D call TRBD1 (5 bases). The CDR3 consists of 15 residues. The ends were cut back, 10 bases at V and 4 bases at J, with 20 bases in the middle. CDR3 in DNA: TGTGCCACCCCAGTCCCGGGGGTTCGGGGAAACACCATATATTTT. Residues: CATPVPGVRGNTIYF.

This clonotype appeared many times. The chain combines TRBV5-1 with TRBJ2-3; 8 bases line up with TRBD1. The junction had 23 bases not matched to a gene; V was cut back by 6 bases and J by 2 bases. The CDR3 is made up of 20 amino acids. Germline-derived CDR1 and CDR2 are SGHRS and YFSETQ. The CDR3 nucleotides are TGCGCCAGCAAAACCTTCGCCCCCTTAGACAGGGGCGGGAACACAGATACGCAGTATTTT. This gives the protein CASKTFAPLDRGGNTDTQYF.

This clonotype came up many times. The V gene is TRBV3-1, the J gene TRBJ1-1; D call uncertain. V lost 0 bases, J lost 3 bases, and 5 bases lay in between. The germline V gene has CDR1 LGHDT and CDR2 YNNKEL (reference sequence). This CDR3 contains 13 residues. The CDR3 region has the DNA TGTGCCAGCAGCCAAGACGGGTACACTGAAGCTTTCTTT. This sequence encodes CASSQDGYTEAFF.

This clonotype came up many times. The chain joins TRBV2 to TRBJ1-5; possible D gene TRBD1, 5 bases. The CDR3 loop spans 14 amino acids. V was clipped by 3 bases and J by 7 bases, with 13 bases between them. CDR1 and CDR2 (germline): SNHLY, FYNNEI. The CDR3 coding sequence is TGTGCCAGCAGTGAGGCTACGGGGGGACAGCCCCAGCATTTT. As protein: CASSEATGGQPQHF.

This clonotype was counted at least ten times. The V gene is TRBV2, the J gene TRBJ2-2, with D unclear. V was pared by 8 bases and J by 0 bases, with 10 bases between. CDR3 length equals 14 residues. Per the germline V gene, CDR1 is SNHLY and CDR2 is FYNNEI. The CDR3 loop is CASSRHSNTGELFF. CDR3 in DNA: TGTGCCAGCTCGAGACACTCGAACACCGGGGAGCTGTTTTTT. Using reference TRBV2 and TRBJ2-2 for the parts outside the CDR3, the full variable domain is EPEVTQTPSHQVTQMGQEVILRCVPISNHLYFYWYRQILGQKVEFLVSFYNNEISEKSEIFDDQFSVERPDGSNFTLKIRSTKLEDSAMYFCASSRHSNTGELFFGEGSRLTVL.

The chain has TRBV20-1 and TRBJ2-2; 14 nucleotides align to TRBD2. The germline V gene has CDR1 DFQATT and CDR2 SNEGSKA (reference sequence). This CDR3 has 16 amino acids. V was clipped by 3 bases and J by 5 bases; unmatched bases: 5. CDR3 in amino acids: CSARGTSGRGTGELFF. CDR3 bases: TGCAGTGCTAGGGGGACTAGCGGGAGAGGGACCGGGGAGCTGTTTTTT.

This chain connects TRBV2 to TRBJ2-7, with D unclear. The germline V gene has CDR1 SNHLY and CDR2 FYNNEI. This CDR3 contains 17 residues. V was shortened by 0 bases and J by 3 bases, with 18 bases between the two germline ends. In DNA, the CDR3 is TGTGCCAGCAGTGAAGCGCTTCGGTCCCAGTCCCTCTACGAGCAGTACTTC. Its protein product is CASSEALRSQSLYEQYF.

The genes are TRBV29-1 and TRBJ2-7; D possibly corresponds to TRBD2 (6 bases). CDR3 length: 15 amino acids. The V end lost 2 bases, the J end lost 3 bases, and 17 bases lay between the germline ends. The V gene's germline CDR1 is SQVTM and CDR2 ANQGSEA. The DNA for the CDR3 is TGCAGCGTTGAATTGTGGGGGACTGAAAACTACGAGCAGTACTTC. Translation: CSVELWGTENYEQYF.

This sequence joins TRBV11-2 and TRBJ2-7; a possible D gene is TRBD2 (6 bases). V lost 3 bases to trimming and J lost 0 bases, with 15 bases between them. CDR3 length equals 16 residues. From germline, CDR1 is SGHAT and CDR2 FQNNGV. DNA of the CDR3: TGTGCCAGCAGCTTGGAGGGCCAGCCTCCCTCCTACGAGCAGTACTTC. It codes for CASSLEGQPPSYEQYF.

This clonotype was seen at least ten times. Its ends do not fully match the called genes, so a read error is possible. The chain couples TRBV28 to TRBJ2-1; 10 nucleotides align to TRBD1. The CDR3 has 14 residues. Germline V gene sequence: CDR1 MDHEN, CDR2 SYDVKM. The CDR3 DNA reads as TGTGCCATCAGAGCCGGGACAGGGGACAATGTGCAGTTCTTC. It encodes CAIRAGTGDNVQFF. Complete variable domain (other parts from reference TRBV28 and TRBJ2-1): DVKVTQSSRYLVKRTGEKVFLECVQDMDHENMFWYRQDPGLGLRLIYFSYDVKMKEKGDIPEGYSVSREKKERFSLILESASTNQTSMYLCAIRAGTGDNVQFFGPGTRLTVL.

This clonotype was picked up many times. The J gene is TRBJ2-7, the V gene TRBV7-2, with 8 nucleotides matching TRBD2. The V segment lost 6 bases and the J segment 7 bases; nucleotides outside the gene matches: 8. Germline V lookup: CDR1 SGHTA, CDR2 FQGNSA. The CDR3 is 13 residues long. CDR3 in DNA: TGTGCCAGCAGTTCCACTAGCGGACAGGAGCAGTACTTC. Translation gives CASSSTSGQEQYF.

This clonotype came up many times. This chain links TRBV6-1 with TRBJ1-5; a possible D gene is TRBD1 (5 bases). This CDR3 contains 14 residues. CDR1 is MNHNS and CDR2 is SASEGT in the germline V gene. Deletions cut 5 bases from V and 1 base from J, with 9 bases between. The CDR3 DNA is TGTGCCAGCAGTCCCCGGGACAGCAATCAGCCCCAGCATTTT. This sequence encodes CASSPRDSNQPQHF.

This clonotype was seen many times. The rearrangement uses TRBV12-3 or TRBV12-4 and TRBJ1-3, with D possibly matching TRBD1 (5 bases). The germline V and J ends were trimmed by 5 bases and 1 base, with 9 bases remaining between them. This CDR3 comprises 14 residues. DNA of the CDR3: TGTGCCAGCAGTGGGACGGAATCTGGAAACACCATATATTTT. Encoded protein: CASSGTESGNTIYF.

This clonotype was detected only a few times. This chain uses TRBV6-4 with TRBJ2-7; 10 nucleotides line up with TRBD2. The CDR3 sequence is 20 residues long. V was pared by 3 bases and J by 3 bases, with 20 bases of the junction left unmatched. The germline V gene has CDR1 MRHNA and CDR2 SNTAGT. CDR3 region: CASSEWALPSGRRDRYEQYF. The DNA of the CDR3 is TGTGCCAGCAGTGAATGGGCCCTTCCTAGCGGGAGAAGGGATCGCTACGAGCAGTACTTC.

The genes are TRBV10-3 and TRBJ2-3, with TRBD2 matching 13 bases. CDR3 length equals 18 residues. With 1 base clipped from V and 1 base from J, the junction kept 5 bases outside the gene matches. From germline, CDR1 is ENHRY and CDR2 SYGVKD. CDR3 coding DNA: TGTGCCATCAGTGAGTGGCGGACTAGCGGGAGCCGCACAGATACGCAGTATTTT. Translation: CAISEWRTSGSRTDTQYF.

This clonotype occurred many times. Relative to the germline gene, one junction end is altered; a read error may explain this. The chain couples TRBV18 to TRBJ2-3, with 13 bases that match TRBD2. The CDR3 is made up of 15 amino acids. Germline V CDR1 and CDR2: KGHSH, LQKENI. The CDR3 DNA sequence: TGTGCCAGCTCTCCACTAGCGGGAGGGGCAGATACGCAGTATTTT. Translating gives CASSPLAGGADTQYF.

This clonotype was found many times. This chain links TRBV27 with TRBJ2-1, with D perhaps TRBD1 or TRBD2 (6 bases each). Trimming removed 3 bases from V and 6 bases from J, with 15 bases in between. Germline V CDR1 and CDR2: MNHEY, SMNVEV (reference sequence). The CDR3 length is 15 residues. CDR3 nucleotide sequence: TGTGCCAGCAGTTTTGTTGGAGGGGGTCCCAATGAGCAGTTCTTC. It is translated as CASSFVGGGPNEQFF.

Regarding this clonotype: This may stem from a read error, because a much larger clone lies one nucleotide away. This chain joins TRBV28 and TRBJ1-1; no reliable D call. In germline, CDR1 is MDHEN, CDR2 SYDVKM. This CDR3 contains 11 residues. The germline V and J ends were trimmed by 6 bases and 3 bases, with 5 bases remaining between them. Here the CDR3 reads CASSTDTEAFF. CDR3 in DNA: TGTGCCAGCAGCACCGACACTGAAGCTTTCTTT. Using reference TRBV28 and TRBJ1-1 for the parts outside the CDR3, the full variable domain is DVKVTQSSRYLVKRTGEKVFLECVQDMDHENMFWYRQDPGLGLRLIYFSYDVKMKEKGDIPEGYSVSREKKERFSLILESASTNQTSMYLCASSTDTEAFFGQGTRLTVV.

The sample holds many counts of this clonotype. The chain recombines TRBV18 with TRBJ1-2; D remains unclear. Trimming removed 2 bases at V and 6 bases at J, with 10 bases between. Germline CDR1 and CDR2: KGHSH and LQKENI. CDR3 length: 13 residues. The CDR3 spells CASSPKSIHGYTF. DNA of the CDR3: TGTGCCAGCTCACCAAAGAGCATCCATGGCTACACCTTC.

In this sample, this clonotype turned up many times. This sequence joins TRBV20-1 and TRBJ1-4; possibly TRBD1 for D (6 bases). Germline V gene sequence: CDR1 DFQATT, CDR2 SNEGSKA (reference sequence). Trimming removed 6 bases at V and 4 bases at J, with 12 bases between. The CDR3 has 13 amino acids. The CDR3 is CSAQGNGNEKLFF. The DNA of the CDR3 is TGCAGTGCCCAGGGGAACGGTAATGAAAAACTGTTTTTT.

The V gene is TRBV6-9, the J gene TRBJ2-5, with a tentative D call TRBD2 (6 bases). CDR3 length equals 14 residues. Trimming left V 3 bases short and J 2 bases short, with 10 bases between. Germline lookup yields CDR1 MNHGY and CDR2 SVAAGI. In DNA, the CDR3 is TGTGCCAGCAGTTACCTGGGGGGTCAAGAGACCCAGTACTTC. Translated, it gives CASSYLGGQETQYF.